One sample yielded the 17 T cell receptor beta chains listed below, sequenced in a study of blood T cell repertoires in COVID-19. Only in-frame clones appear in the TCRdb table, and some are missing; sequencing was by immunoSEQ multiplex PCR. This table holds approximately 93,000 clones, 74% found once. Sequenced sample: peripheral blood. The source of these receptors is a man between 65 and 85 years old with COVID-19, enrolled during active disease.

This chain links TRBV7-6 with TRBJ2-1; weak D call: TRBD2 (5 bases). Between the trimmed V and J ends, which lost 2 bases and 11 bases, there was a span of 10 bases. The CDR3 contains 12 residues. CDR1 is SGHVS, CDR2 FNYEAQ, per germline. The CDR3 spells CASSLLAEKQFF. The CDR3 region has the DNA TGTGCCAGCAGCTTACTAGCAGAAAAGCAGTTCTTC.

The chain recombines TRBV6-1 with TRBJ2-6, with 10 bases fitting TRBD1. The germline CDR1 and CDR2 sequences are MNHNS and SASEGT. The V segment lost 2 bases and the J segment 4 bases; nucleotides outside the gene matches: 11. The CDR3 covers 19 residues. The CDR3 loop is CASSEIPGQGFSGANVLTF. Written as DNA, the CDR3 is TGTGCCAGCAGTGAAATTCCGGGACAGGGGTTTTCCGGGGCCAACGTCCTGACTTTC.

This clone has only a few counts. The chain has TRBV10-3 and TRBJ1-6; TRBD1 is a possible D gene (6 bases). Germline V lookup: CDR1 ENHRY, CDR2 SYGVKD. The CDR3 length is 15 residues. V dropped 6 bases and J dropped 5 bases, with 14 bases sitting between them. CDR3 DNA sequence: TGTGCCATCAGAGAGCTGGACAGAGATAATTCACCCCTCCACTTT. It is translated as CAIRELDRDNSPLHF.

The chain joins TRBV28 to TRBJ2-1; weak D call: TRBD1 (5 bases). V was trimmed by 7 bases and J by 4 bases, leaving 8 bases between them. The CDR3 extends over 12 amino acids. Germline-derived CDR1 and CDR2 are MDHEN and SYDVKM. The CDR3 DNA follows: TGTGCCAGCAAGAGACAGTACAATGAGCAGTTCTTC. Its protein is CASKRQYNEQFF.

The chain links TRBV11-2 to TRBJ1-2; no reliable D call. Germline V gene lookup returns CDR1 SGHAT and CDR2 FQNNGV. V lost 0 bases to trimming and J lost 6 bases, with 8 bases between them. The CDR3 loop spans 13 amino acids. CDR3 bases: TGTGCCAGCAGCTTAGAACAGTACGATGGCTACACCTTC. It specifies CASSLEQYDGYTF. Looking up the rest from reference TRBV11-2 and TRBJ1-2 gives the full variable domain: EAGVAQSPRYKIIEKRQSVAFWCNPISGHATLYWYQQILGQGPKLLIQFQNNGVVDDSQLPKDRFSAERLKGVDSTLKIQPAKLEDSAVYLCASSLEQYDGYTFGSGTRLTVV.

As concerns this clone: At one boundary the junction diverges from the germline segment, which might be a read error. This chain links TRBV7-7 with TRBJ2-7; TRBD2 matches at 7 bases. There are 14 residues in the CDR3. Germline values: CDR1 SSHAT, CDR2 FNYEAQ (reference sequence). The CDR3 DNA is TGTGCTAGCAGCTTGGCTAGCGGTGCCTACGAGCAGTACTTC. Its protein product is CASSLASGAYEQYF.

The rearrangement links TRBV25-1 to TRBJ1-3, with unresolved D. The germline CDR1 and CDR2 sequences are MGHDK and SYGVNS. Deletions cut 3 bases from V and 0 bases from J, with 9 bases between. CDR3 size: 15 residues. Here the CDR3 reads CASSDSRSSGNTIYF. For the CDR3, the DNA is TGTGCCAGCAGTGATAGTAGGAGCTCTGGAAACACCATATATTTT.

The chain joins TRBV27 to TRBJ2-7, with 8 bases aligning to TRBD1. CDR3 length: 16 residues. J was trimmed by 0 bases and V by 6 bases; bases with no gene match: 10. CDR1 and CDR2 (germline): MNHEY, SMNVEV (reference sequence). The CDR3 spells CASRAGTGYFSYEQYF. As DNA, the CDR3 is TGTGCCAGCAGGGCCGGGACAGGATATTTCTCCTACGAGCAGTACTTC.

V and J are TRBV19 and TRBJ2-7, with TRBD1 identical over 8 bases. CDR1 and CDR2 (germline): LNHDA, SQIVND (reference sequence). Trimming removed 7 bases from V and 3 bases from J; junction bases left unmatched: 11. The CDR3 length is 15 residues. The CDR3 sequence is CASNSPRQGIYEQYF. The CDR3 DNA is TGTGCCAGTAATTCTCCCAGACAGGGGATCTACGAGCAGTACTTC. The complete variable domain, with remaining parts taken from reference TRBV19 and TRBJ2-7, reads DGGITQSPKYLFRKEGQNVTLSCEQNLNHDAMYWYRQDPGQGLRLIYYSQIVNDFQKGDIAEGYSVSREKKESFPLTVTSAQKNPTAFYLCASNSPRQGIYEQYFGPGTRLTVT.

CDR3 DNA: TGTGCCCCGGGGGGGGTGACGACCGGGGAGCTGTTTTTT. This codes for CAPGGVTTGELFF. V is TRBV7-9 and J is TRBJ2-2; 8 bases are shared with TRBD2. Per the germline V gene, CDR1 is SEHNR and CDR2 is FQNEAQ (reference sequence). V lost 11 bases to trimming and J lost 5 bases; unmatched junction nucleotides: 7. CDR3 size: 13 residues.

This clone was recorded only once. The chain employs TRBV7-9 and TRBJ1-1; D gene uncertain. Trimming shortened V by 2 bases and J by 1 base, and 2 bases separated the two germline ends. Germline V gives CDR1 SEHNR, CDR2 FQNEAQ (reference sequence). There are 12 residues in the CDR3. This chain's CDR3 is CASSLQNTEAFF. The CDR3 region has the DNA TGTGCCAGCAGCTTACAGAACACTGAAGCTTTCTTT.

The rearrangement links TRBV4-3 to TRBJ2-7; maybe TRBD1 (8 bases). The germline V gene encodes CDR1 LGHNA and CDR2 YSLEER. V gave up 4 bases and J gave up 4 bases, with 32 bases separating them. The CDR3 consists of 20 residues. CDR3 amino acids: CASSLSRAMGSGTGAYEQYF. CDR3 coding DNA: TGCGCCAGCAGCCTGTCTCGGGCGATGGGGAGCGGGACAGGAGCTTACGAGCAGTACTTC.

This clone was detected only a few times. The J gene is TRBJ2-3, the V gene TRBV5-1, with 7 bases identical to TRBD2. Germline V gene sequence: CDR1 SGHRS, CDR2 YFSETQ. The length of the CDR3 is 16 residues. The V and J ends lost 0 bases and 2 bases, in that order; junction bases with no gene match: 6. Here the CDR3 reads CASSLVSGASTDTQYF. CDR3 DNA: TGCGCCAGCAGCTTGGTGAGCGGGGCCTCCACAGATACGCAGTATTTT. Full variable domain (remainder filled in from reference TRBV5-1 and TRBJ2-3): KAGVTQTPRYLIKTRGQQVTLSCSPISGHRSVSWYQQTPGQGLQFLFEYFSETQRNKGNFPGRFSGRQFSNSRSEMNVSTLELGDSALYLCASSLVSGASTDTQYFGPGTRLTVL.

The chain's CDR3 is CASSLTGGGSSYNEQFF. In DNA, the CDR3 is TGTGCCAGCAGCCTCACGGGCGGCGGGAGCTCCTACAATGAGCAGTTCTTC. This chain uses TRBV11-2 with TRBJ2-1; TRBD2 aligns across 7 bases. Trimming at V came to 5 bases and at J to 0 bases, leaving 10 bases not matched to a gene. Germline-derived CDR1 and CDR2 are SGHAT and FQNNGV. This CDR3 has 17 residues.

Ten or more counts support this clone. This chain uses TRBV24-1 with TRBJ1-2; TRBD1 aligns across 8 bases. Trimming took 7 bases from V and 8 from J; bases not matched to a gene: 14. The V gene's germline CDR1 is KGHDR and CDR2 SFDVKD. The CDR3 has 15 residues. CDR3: CATSTLRTGSLGYTF. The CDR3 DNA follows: TGTGCCACCAGCACCCTTCGGACAGGGTCTTTGGGCTACACCTTC.

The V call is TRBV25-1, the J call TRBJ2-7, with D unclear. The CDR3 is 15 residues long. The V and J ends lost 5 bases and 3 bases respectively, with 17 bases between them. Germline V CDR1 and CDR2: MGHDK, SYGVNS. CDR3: CASSPSSGSGYEQYF. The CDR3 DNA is TGTGCCAGCAGTCCTTCGAGTGGGTCGGGCTACGAGCAGTACTTC.

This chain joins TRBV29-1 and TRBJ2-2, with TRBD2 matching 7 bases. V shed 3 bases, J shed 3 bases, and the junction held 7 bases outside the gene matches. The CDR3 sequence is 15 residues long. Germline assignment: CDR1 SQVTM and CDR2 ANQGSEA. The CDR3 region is CSVDSERGYTGELFF. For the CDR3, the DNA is TGCAGCGTTGACTCGGAGCGGGGCTACACCGGGGAGCTGTTTTTT.